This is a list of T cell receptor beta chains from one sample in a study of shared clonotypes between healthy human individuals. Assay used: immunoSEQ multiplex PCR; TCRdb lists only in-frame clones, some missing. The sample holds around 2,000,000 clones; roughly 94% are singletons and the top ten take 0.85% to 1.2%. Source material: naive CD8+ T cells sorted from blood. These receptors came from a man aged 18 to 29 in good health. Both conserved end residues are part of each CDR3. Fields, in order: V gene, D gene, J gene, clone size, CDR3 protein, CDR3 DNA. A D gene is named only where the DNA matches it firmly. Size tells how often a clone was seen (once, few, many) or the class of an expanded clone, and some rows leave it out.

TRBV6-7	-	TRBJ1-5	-	CANRNKSNQPQHF	TGTGCCAACCGGAACAAGAGCAATCAGCCCCAGCATTTT
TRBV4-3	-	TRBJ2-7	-	CASSQVYGESYEQYF	TGCGCCAGCAGCCAAGTTTATGGAGAAAGCTACGAGCAGTACTTC
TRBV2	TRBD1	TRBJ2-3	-	CASTSVAQGDETDTQYF	TGTGCCAGCACGTCCGTGGCACAGGGGGACGAGACAGATACGCAGTATTTT
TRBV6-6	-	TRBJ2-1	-	CASSQDRNEQFF	TGTGCCAGCAGTCAAGACAGGAATGAGCAGTTCTTC
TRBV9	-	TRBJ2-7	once	CASSVGGADNEQYF	TGTGCCAGCAGCGTAGGGGGGGCAGACAACGAGCAGTACTTC
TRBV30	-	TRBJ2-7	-	CAWSPGPSYEQYF	TGTGCCTGGAGTCCGGGGCCTTCCTACGAGCAGTACTTC
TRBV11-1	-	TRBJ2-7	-	CASSLAGYASEQYF	TGTGCCAGCAGCTTAGCGGGGTATGCAAGCGAGCAGTACTTC
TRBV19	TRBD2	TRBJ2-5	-	CASSTLTSGSQETQYF	TGTGCCAGTAGTACCCTGACTAGCGGGAGTCAAGAGACCCAGTACTTC
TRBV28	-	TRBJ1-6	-	CASSPRGDSPLHF	TGTGCCAGCAGCCCTCGGGGGGATTCACCCCTCCACTTT
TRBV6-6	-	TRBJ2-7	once	CASSYEGDEQYF	TGTGCCAGCAGTTACGAGGGCGACGAGCAGTACTTC
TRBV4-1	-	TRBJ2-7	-	CASSQVGFSYEQYF	TGCGCCAGCAGCCAAGTAGGGTTCTCCTACGAGCAGTACTTC
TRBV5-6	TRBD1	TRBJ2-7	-	CASSWGQGMLYEQYF	TGTGCCAGCAGCTGGGGACAGGGAATGTTATACGAGCAGTACTTC
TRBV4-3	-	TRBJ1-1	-	CASSQDGATNTEAFF	TGCGCCAGCAGCCAAGATGGGGCGACGAACACTGAAGCTTTCTTT
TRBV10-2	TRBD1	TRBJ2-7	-	CASSRTGVYEQYF	TGCGCCAGCAGTAGGACAGGGGTGTACGAGCAGTACTTC
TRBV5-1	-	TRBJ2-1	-	CASSLIGTDEQFF	TGCGCCAGCAGCTTGATCGGGACGGATGAGCAGTTCTTC
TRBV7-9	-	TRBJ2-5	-	CASEVRAEETQYF	TGTGCCAGTGAGGTCAGAGCCGAAGAGACCCAGTACTTC
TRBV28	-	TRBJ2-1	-	CASSDYRASYNEQFF	TGTGCCAGCAGCGATTACAGGGCGTCCTACAATGAGCAGTTCTTC
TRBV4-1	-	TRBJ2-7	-	CASSQERTEPYEQYF	TGCGCCAGCAGCCAAGAAAGGACGGAGCCCTACGAGCAGTACTTC
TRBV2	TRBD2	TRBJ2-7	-	CASSGTSGYEQYF	TGTGCCAGCAGTGGGACTAGCGGCTACGAGCAGTACTTC
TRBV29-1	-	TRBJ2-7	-	CSITGKDSYEQYF	TGCAGCATCACAGGGAAGGACTCCTACGAGCAGTACTTC
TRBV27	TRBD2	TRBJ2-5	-	CASSLPGGETQYF	TGTGCCAGCAGCCTGCCGGGGGGAGAGACCCAGTACTTC
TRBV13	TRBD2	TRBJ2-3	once	CASSLLAPSLTDTQYF	TGTGCCAGCAGCCTACTAGCGCCATCGCTCACAGATACGCAGTATTTT
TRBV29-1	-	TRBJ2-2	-	CSVEEVAQGSTGELFF	TGCAGCGTTGAAGAGGTAGCACAGGGCAGCACCGGGGAGCTGTTTTTT
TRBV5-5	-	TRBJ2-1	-	CASSFRVYNEQFF	TGTGCCAGCAGTTTTAGGGTCTACAATGAGCAGTTCTTC
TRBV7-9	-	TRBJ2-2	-	CASSLLGYTGELFF	TGTGCCAGCAGCTTATTGGGGTACACCGGGGAGCTGTTTTTT
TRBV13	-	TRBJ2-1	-	CASSPYPSGRDNEQFF	TGTGCCAGCAGCCCGTACCCGAGCGGGCGGGACAATGAGCAGTTCTTC
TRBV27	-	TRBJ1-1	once	CASSLWGANTEAFF	TGTGCCAGCAGTTTATGGGGGGCGAACACTGAAGCTTTCTTT
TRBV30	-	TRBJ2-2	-	CAWSGAGGELFF	TGTGCCTGGAGTGGGGCGGGCGGGGAGCTGTTTTTT
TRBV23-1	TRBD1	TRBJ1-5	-	CGKTPGTGGNQPQHF	TGCGGAAAAACGCCAGGGACAGGGGGCAATCAGCCCCAGCATTTT
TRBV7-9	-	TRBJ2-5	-	CASSLGVGSTGETQYF	TGTGCCAGCAGCTTAGGGGTGGGCTCGACGGGAGAGACCCAGTACTTC
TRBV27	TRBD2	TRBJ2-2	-	CASSLDPGGGNNGELFF	TGTGCCAGCAGTTTAGACCCCGGGGGGGGGAACAACGGGGAGCTGTTTTTT
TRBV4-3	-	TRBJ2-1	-	CASSQEYGSIDNEQFF	TGCGCCAGCAGCCAAGAATATGGTAGCATCGACAATGAGCAGTTCTTC
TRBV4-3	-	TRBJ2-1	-	CASSPGGFGSSYNEQFF	TGCGCCAGCAGCCCTGGCGGGTTCGGGAGCTCCTACAATGAGCAGTTCTTC
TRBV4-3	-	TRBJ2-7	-	CASSLRAGSSVYEQYF	TGCGCCAGCAGCCTTCGGGCAGGGTCCAGTGTTTACGAGCAGTACTTC
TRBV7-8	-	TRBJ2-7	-	CASSSERREARSYEQYF	TGTGCCAGCAGCTCGGAAAGAAGAGAGGCCAGATCCTACGAGCAGTACTTC
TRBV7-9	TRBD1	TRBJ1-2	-	CASSLPDVLGTDYGYTF	TGTGCCAGCAGCCTTCCGGACGTCCTCGGGACAGACTATGGCTACACCTTC
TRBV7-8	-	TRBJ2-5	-	CASSPTGLQETQYF	TGTGCCAGCAGCCCAACCGGACTGCAAGAGACCCAGTACTTC
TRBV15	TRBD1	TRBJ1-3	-	CATSRLPPGQGSGNTIYF	TGTGCCACCAGCAGATTGCCACCGGGACAGGGAAGTGGAAACACCATATATTTT
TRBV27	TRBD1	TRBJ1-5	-	CASSWDRDQPQHF	TGTGCCAGCAGTTGGGACAGGGACCAGCCCCAGCATTTT
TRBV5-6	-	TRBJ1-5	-	CASSLPGFLNQPQHF	TGTGCCAGCAGCTTACCAGGGTTCCTCAATCAGCCCCAGCATTTT
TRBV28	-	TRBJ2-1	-	CASSYLEQFF	TGTGCCAGCAGTTATCTAGAGCAGTTCTTC
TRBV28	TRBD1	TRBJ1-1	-	CASGRQGNTEAFF	TGTGCCAGCGGAAGACAGGGGAACACTGAAGCTTTCTTT
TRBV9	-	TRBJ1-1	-	CASSATTGKSTEAFF	TGTGCCAGCAGCGCGACGACGGGAAAATCGACTGAAGCTTTCTTT
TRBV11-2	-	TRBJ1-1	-	CASSPRPTEAFF	TGTGCCAGCAGCCCCAGACCCACTGAAGCTTTCTTT
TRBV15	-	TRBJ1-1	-	CATSSWGAGTEAFF	TGTGCCACCAGCAGCTGGGGGGCCGGCACTGAAGCTTTCTTT
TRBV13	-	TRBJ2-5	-	CASSLGDGQETQYF	TGTGCCAGCAGCTTAGGGGACGGCCAAGAGACCCAGTACTTC
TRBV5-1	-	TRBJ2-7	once	CASRGWPSSYEQYF	TGCGCCAGCAGGGGGTGGCCCAGCTCCTACGAGCAGTACTTC
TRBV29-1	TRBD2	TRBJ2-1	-	CSVEGLAGSSYNEQFF	TGCAGCGTTGAAGGGCTAGCGGGAAGCTCCTACAATGAGCAGTTCTTC
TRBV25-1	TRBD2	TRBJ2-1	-	CASSEGTSGNEQFF	TGTGCCAGCAGTGAAGGGACTAGCGGGAATGAGCAGTTCTTC
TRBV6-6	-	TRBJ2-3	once	CASSYLGGSTDTQYF	TGTGCCAGCAGTTACCTTGGGGGTAGCACAGATACGCAGTATTTT
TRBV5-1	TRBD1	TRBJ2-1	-	CASRSGTGVLDEQFF	TGCGCCAGCCGTTCCGGGACAGGGGTTTTAGATGAGCAGTTCTTC
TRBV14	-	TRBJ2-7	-	CASSQERHGDEQYF	TGTGCCAGCAGCCAAGAGAGGCACGGGGACGAGCAGTACTTC
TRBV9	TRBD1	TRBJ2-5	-	CASSVRQGLQETQYF	TGTGCCAGCAGCGTACGACAGGGGCTCCAAGAGACCCAGTACTTC
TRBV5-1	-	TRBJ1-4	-	CASSLTPANEKLFF	TGCGCCAGCAGCTTGACACCGGCAAATGAAAAACTGTTTTTT
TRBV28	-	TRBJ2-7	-	CASSETVTHEQYF	TGTGCCAGCAGCGAAACTGTCACCCACGAGCAGTACTTC
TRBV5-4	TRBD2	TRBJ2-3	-	CASSLGLAGNTDTQYF	TGTGCCAGCAGCTTGGGACTAGCGGGGAACACAGATACGCAGTATTTT
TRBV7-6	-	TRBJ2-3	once	CASSPRGGTDTQYF	TGTGCCAGCAGCCCCAGGGGGGGCACAGATACGCAGTATTTT
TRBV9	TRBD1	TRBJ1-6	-	CASSVAQDWAGQENSPLHF	TGTGCCAGCAGCGTAGCCCAGGATTGGGCGGGACAGGAAAATTCACCCCTCCACTTT